This is a list of T cell receptor beta chains from one sample in a study of cytomegalovirus exposure and HLA in healthy donors. The protocol was immunoSEQ multiplex PCR, while the TCRdb copy is restricted to in-frame clones and leaves out a portion. Of some 140,000 clones listed, around 83% are singletons. The sequenced sample was PBMCs. All receptors come from a male donor in good health and CMV-seropositive. CDR3s leave out the opening cysteine and the closing phenylalanine or tryptophan. Each record gives: J gene, V gene, CDR3 protein.

j_gene: TRBJ2-7; v_gene: TRBV28; CDR3aa: ASSLAGGNEQY
j_gene: TRBJ2-1; v_gene: TRBV6-6; CDR3aa: ASSSLVGPYNEQF
j_gene: TRBJ1-2; v_gene: TRBV15; CDR3aa: ATSRAEQGGGYT
j_gene: TRBJ1-4; v_gene: TRBV6-5; CDR3aa: ASSSGGNEKLF
j_gene: TRBJ2-7; v_gene: TRBV11-2; CDR3aa: ASSTRGLAKSYEQY
j_gene: TRBJ1-1; v_gene: TRBV2; CDR3aa: ASKRLTENTEAF
j_gene: TRBJ2-7; v_gene: TRBV30; CDR3aa: AWIGSGTYEQY
j_gene: TRBJ1-2; v_gene: TRBV7-9; CDR3aa: ASSLADPTGGYGYT
j_gene: TRBJ2-3; v_gene: TRBV18; CDR3aa: ASSPGQGARTDTQY
j_gene: TRBJ2-1; v_gene: TRBV28; CDR3aa: ASSFQVYNEQF
j_gene: TRBJ1-1; v_gene: TRBV2; CDR3aa: ASSTQGNTEAF
j_gene: TRBJ1-2; v_gene: TRBV4-1; CDR3aa: ASSLGQGAVRGYT
j_gene: TRBJ2-3; v_gene: TRBV10-3; CDR3aa: ATIAGGNTDTQY
j_gene: TRBJ1-2; v_gene: TRBV29-1; CDR3aa: SVWRGGGYT
j_gene: TRBJ2-7; v_gene: TRBV11-2; CDR3aa: ASSLDRSRAGVSYEQY
j_gene: TRBJ2-1; v_gene: TRBV27; CDR3aa: ASSFSGSMNEQF
j_gene: TRBJ2-3; v_gene: TRBV19; CDR3aa: ASSRDSIFTQY
j_gene: TRBJ1-4; v_gene: TRBV5-6; CDR3aa: ASSHRTGGVNEKLF
j_gene: TRBJ2-7; v_gene: TRBV30; CDR3aa: AWSVYGYEQY
j_gene: TRBJ2-7; v_gene: TRBV7-9; CDR3aa: ASSPAGAGGPKEQY
j_gene: TRBJ1-1; v_gene: TRBV7-6; CDR3aa: ASSLTRTTNTEAF
j_gene: TRBJ2-3; v_gene: TRBV2; CDR3aa: ASSEQGHTDTQY
j_gene: TRBJ2-2; v_gene: TRBV4-2; CDR3aa: ASSQEASGGADTGELF
j_gene: TRBJ2-7; v_gene: TRBV19; CDR3aa: ASSVGGHSYEQY
j_gene: TRBJ2-2; v_gene: TRBV29-1; CDR3aa: SVETGMRTGELF
j_gene: TRBJ1-5; v_gene: TRBV28; CDR3aa: ASSPTGLGQPQH
j_gene: TRBJ2-1; v_gene: TRBV7-3; CDR3aa: ASSSLVGRGSYNEQF
j_gene: TRBJ2-7; v_gene: TRBV10-3; CDR3aa: AISAGQGIRYEQY
j_gene: TRBJ2-7; v_gene: TRBV25-1; CDR3aa: ASSEFEAAGGLYEQY
j_gene: TRBJ2-3; v_gene: TRBV25-1; CDR3aa: ASSEYIHGSGGTDTQY
j_gene: TRBJ2-1; v_gene: TRBV2; CDR3aa: ASSPADFSTDEQF